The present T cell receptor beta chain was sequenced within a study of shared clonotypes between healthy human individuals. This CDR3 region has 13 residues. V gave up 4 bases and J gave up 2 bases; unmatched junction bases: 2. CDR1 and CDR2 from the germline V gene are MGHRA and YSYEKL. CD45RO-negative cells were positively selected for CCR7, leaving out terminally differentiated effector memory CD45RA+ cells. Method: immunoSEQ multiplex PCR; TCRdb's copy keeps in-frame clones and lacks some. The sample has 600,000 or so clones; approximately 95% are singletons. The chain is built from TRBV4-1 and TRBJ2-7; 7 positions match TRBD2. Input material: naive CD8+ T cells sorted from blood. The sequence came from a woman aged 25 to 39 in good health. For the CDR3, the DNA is TGCGCCAGCAGCCCCGGGACTACCTACGAGCAGTACTTC. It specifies CASSPGTTYEQYF.